Listed below are T cell receptor beta chains from one sample, sequenced in a study of T-cell reconstitution after alpha-beta-depleted transplantation in children. TCRdb processed the PCR reads anew with MiXCR; each CDR3 protein has one entry. This sample has about 590,000 distinct CDR3 sequences, with about an eighth found just once. Source: PBMCs, mostly from graft donor cells, taken 360 days after TCRalphabeta/CD19-depleted stem cell transplant. The receptors were sampled from a male patient between 10 and 17 years old who had a stem cell transplant for acute myeloid leukemia, so the T cells may come from the graft donor. The CDR3 runs from the conserved cysteine through the conserved F or W. A D gene is named only where the DNA matches it firmly. Rows may omit the clone size; those that give it use once, few, many or a size class.

D	V	J	size	DNA	CDR3
TRBD2	TRBV2	TRBJ2-3	-	TGTGCCAGCAGTTTGACTAGCGGGAGAGGAAGCAAGCCAGATACGCAGTATTTT	CASSLTSGRGSKPDTQYF
-	TRBV7-3	TRBJ2-5	-	TGTGCCAGCAGCTTAGCGGGACGAAGCACCCAAGAGACCCAGTACTTC	CASSLAGRSTQETQYF
TRBD2	TRBV7-3	TRBJ2-2	few	TGTGCCAGCAGCCGACTAGCGGGTATGAACACCGGGGAGCTGTTTTTT	CASSRLAGMNTGELFF
-	TRBV7-9	TRBJ2-1	-	TGTGCCAGCAGTTTTCCCTGGGGTATCTACAATGAGCAGTTCTTC	CASSFPWGIYNEQFF
TRBD2	TRBV28	TRBJ2-1	-	TGTGCCAGCAGTGTACCTAGCGGGAGAAACCACAATGAGCAGTTCTTC	CASSVPSGRNHNEQFF
-	TRBV6-2/TRBV6-3	TRBJ2-3	-	TGTGCCAGCAGTTACGCAGGTTCAGGAGATACGCAGTATTTT	CASSYAGSGDTQYF
-	TRBV25-1	TRBJ1-1	-	TGTGCCAGCAGTTTCTCGAGGCTTTATGGTGAAGCTTTCTTT	CASSFSRLYGEAFF
-	TRBV7-9	TRBJ2-2	few	TGTGCCAGCAGCTTAGTGACGGGCATCGGTACCGGGGAGCTGTTTTTT	CASSLVTGIGTGELFF
TRBD1	TRBV4-3	TRBJ1-6	few	TGCGCCAGCAGCCAAGTTTGGGACAGAACCTCCTATAATTCACCCCTCCACTTT	CASSQVWDRTSYNSPLHF
-	TRBV29-1	TRBJ1-1	many	TGCAGCGTTGAATGGATCGCTTGGAACACTGAAGCTTTCTTT	CSVEWIAWNTEAFF
-	TRBV28	TRBJ2-2	many	TGTGCCAGCAAGGGAGCGGTGAACACCGGGGAGCTGTTTTTT	CASKGAVNTGELFF
-	TRBV5-1	TRBJ2-2	-	TGCGCCAGCAGCTGGGCCACGACAGACACCGGGGAGCTGTTTTTT	CASSWATTDTGELFF
TRBD1	TRBV12-3/TRBV12-4	TRBJ2-7	-	TGTGCCAGCAGTTTACAACAGGGGCACCTCGAGCAGTACTTC	CASSLQQGHLEQYF
-	TRBV12-3/TRBV12-4	TRBJ2-1	few	TGTGCCAGCAGTTTAAAGCCCCGAGCCTTGCCCTTTAAGAACAATGAGCAGTTCTTC	CASSLKPRALPFKNNEQFF
TRBD1	TRBV18	TRBJ1-4	-	TGTGCCAGCTCACCACTACGAAGGGGACAGAATAATGAAAAACTGTTTTTT	CASSPLRRGQNNEKLFF
TRBD1	TRBV6-2/TRBV6-3	TRBJ1-1	many	TGTGCCAGCAGTCGGACAGGGGGCTATTCTGAAGCTTTCTTT	CASSRTGGYSEAFF
-	TRBV30	TRBJ2-7	-	TGTGCCTGGACCCAGGGGTACCTTTACGAGCAGTACTTC	CAWTQGYLYEQYF
-	TRBV29-1	TRBJ2-3	few	TGCAGCGTGGGGAAGGGTCCAGATACGCAGTATTTT	CSVGKGPDTQYF
TRBD2	TRBV10-3	TRBJ2-1	-	TGTGCCATCAGTGAAAATTGGGGACTAGCCGTGTACAATGAGCAGTTCTTC	CAISENWGLAVYNEQFF
TRBD2	TRBV20-1	TRBJ2-4	many	TGCAGTGCTAGATTCCTAGCGGGGAACATTCAGTACTTC	CSARFLAGNIQYF
TRBD1	TRBV12-3/TRBV12-4	TRBJ2-7	many	TGTGCCAGCAAGCCCGGACAGGGATATTACGAGCAGTACTTC	CASKPGQGYYEQYF
-	TRBV6-5	TRBJ2-2	once	TGTGCCAGCAGTTCCCGGGGTCTTGGGGCCGGGGAGCTGTTTTTT	CASSSRGLGAGELFF
-	TRBV28	TRBJ2-3	-	TGTGCCAGCAGTTTCGGCGGAAGGGGCACAGATACGCAGTATTTT	CASSFGGRGTDTQYF
TRBD1	TRBV10-3	TRBJ2-2	-	TGTGCCATCAGTGAGAGGGACAGGGGAATCACCGGGGAGCTGTTTTTT	CAISERDRGITGELFF
-	TRBV29-1	TRBJ2-3	many	TGCAGCGTTGGAAACAACGCAGATACGCAGTATTTT	CSVGNNADTQYF
TRBD2	TRBV4-3	TRBJ2-1	-	TGCGCCAGCAGCCAGCAGGGAGGGTTCAATGAGCAGTTCTTC	CASSQQGGFNEQFF
TRBD1	TRBV29-1	TRBJ2-3	-	TGCAGCACCCGGGACAGGGAGTTAGATAGGCAGTATTTT	CSTRDRELDRQYF
-	TRBV29-1	TRBJ1-1	few	TGCAGCGGGACCGAGGGCGGGGGCTCGGCTTTCTTT	CSGTEGGGSAFF
-	TRBV18	TRBJ2-7	many	TGTGCCAGCAGCCCTCAGGCCTACGAGCAGTACTTC	CASSPQAYEQYF
-	TRBV4-3	TRBJ1-6	few	TGCGCCAGCAGCCAAGTATCAGCCCCCGGGGAGAAGGGGTCACCCCTCCACTTT	CASSQVSAPGEKGSPLHF
TRBD2	TRBV4-2	TRBJ2-1	many	TGTGCCAGCAGCCAAGATAGGAGACTAGCGGGAAGGGATGAGCAGTTCTTC	CASSQDRRLAGRDEQFF
TRBD2	TRBV12-3/TRBV12-4	TRBJ2-7	-	TGTGCCAGCACCCAATGGGCGGGAGGATCGGGCGAGCAGTACTTC	CASTQWAGGSGEQYF
TRBD2	TRBV28	TRBJ2-7	once	TGTGCCAGCAGTTCCGTGGTAGCGGGGCCCTACGAGCAGTACTTC	CASSSVVAGPYEQYF
TRBD1	TRBV12-3/TRBV12-4	TRBJ2-1	few	TGTGCCAGCAGTTTAGACGGGACAGCAAATGAGCAGTTCTTC	CASSLDGTANEQFF
-	TRBV28	TRBJ2-3	many	TGTGCCAGCAGTTTAGGTGGTAGTCCAGATACGCAGTATTTT	CASSLGGSPDTQYF
TRBD2	TRBV6-2/TRBV6-3	TRBJ2-5	-	TGTGCCAGCAGTTCCGGGACTAGTCTAGACTTC	CASSSGTSLDF
-	TRBV20-1	TRBJ2-1	many	TGCAGTGCTCGGACTGCTTCTAGCGTGGTTACCTCCTACAATGAGCAGTTCTTC	CSARTASSVVTSYNEQFF
-	TRBV27	TRBJ2-7	many	TGTGCCAGCAGAGGGCTAGGGATGGGCTACGAGCAGTACTTC	CASRGLGMGYEQYF
-	TRBV7-2	TRBJ2-7	few	TGTGCCAGCAGCTCAGGAAAGCGGATACTAAGACCCTACGAGCAGTACTTC	CASSSGKRILRPYEQYF
-	TRBV5-5	TRBJ2-1	-	TGTGCCAGCAGATCGAACTACAATGAGCAGTTCTTC	CASRSNYNEQFF
TRBD2	TRBV20-1	TRBJ2-7	-	TGCAGTGCTACGGGACTAGCGGGTATCTACGAGCAGTACTTC	CSATGLAGIYEQYF
-	TRBV7-7	TRBJ2-5	-	TGTGCTAGCAGACCCCTGGTGTACCAAGAGACCCAGTACTTC	CASRPLVYQETQYF
-	TRBV4-2	TRBJ2-7	few	TGTGCCAGCAGCCCCCACTTGGTAGGGCCGGGAAGCTCCTACGAGCAGTACTTC	CASSPHLVGPGSSYEQYF
TRBD2	TRBV11-2	TRBJ2-1	-	TGTGCCAGCAGCTTAGTAGGACTAGCGGGTGTCGTTAGCTCCTACAATGAGCAGTTCTTC	CASSLVGLAGVVSSYNEQFF
-	TRBV12-3/TRBV12-4	TRBJ1-3	-	TGTGCCAGCAGCGTCAGGTCAAGGAATGGAAACACCATATATTTT	CASSVRSRNGNTIYF
TRBD2	TRBV5-1	TRBJ2-7	many	TGTGCCAGCAGCTCTAGCGGGTCCTCCTACGAGCAGTACTTC	CASSSSGSSYEQYF
TRBD2	TRBV7-8	TRBJ2-4	many	TGTGCCAGCCCCCAGAGGGGAGGGGACTTAGCCAAAAACATTCAGTACTTC	CASPQRGGDLAKNIQYF
TRBD1	TRBV7-6	TRBJ2-7	many	TGTGCCAGCAGTCATCCGGGACAGGGGCTTGAGCAGTACTTC	CASSHPGQGLEQYF
-	TRBV6-1	TRBJ1-1	-	TGTGCCAGCGGCCCGGGGGGTGGCACTGAAGCTTTCTTT	CASGPGGGTEAFF
-	TRBV5-6	TRBJ1-1	many	TGTGCCAGCAGCTTGAGAAGGGGCAGTACTGAAGCTTTCTTT	CASSLRRGSTEAFF
TRBD1	TRBV5-1	TRBJ2-1	many	TGCGCCAGCAGCGTGGACAGGGGATACAATGAGCAGTTCTTC	CASSVDRGYNEQFF
TRBD2	TRBV29-1	TRBJ2-3	many	TGCAGCGTTGAGTTCGGCGGGAGGATGACGGATACGCAGTATTTT	CSVEFGGRMTDTQYF
TRBD1	TRBV25-1	TRBJ2-7	few	TGTGCCAGCAGCGCCGGGGGGACAGGGTCGTACGAGCAGTACTTC	CASSAGGTGSYEQYF
-	TRBV4-3	TRBJ2-7	few	TGCGCCAGCAGCCAAGATGGCTCAATGCGCGAGCAGTACTTC	CASSQDGSMREQYF
TRBD2	TRBV29-1	TRBJ2-1	-	TGCAGCGTTGACGGACTAGCGGTAGAGAATGAGCAGTTCTTC	CSVDGLAVENEQFF